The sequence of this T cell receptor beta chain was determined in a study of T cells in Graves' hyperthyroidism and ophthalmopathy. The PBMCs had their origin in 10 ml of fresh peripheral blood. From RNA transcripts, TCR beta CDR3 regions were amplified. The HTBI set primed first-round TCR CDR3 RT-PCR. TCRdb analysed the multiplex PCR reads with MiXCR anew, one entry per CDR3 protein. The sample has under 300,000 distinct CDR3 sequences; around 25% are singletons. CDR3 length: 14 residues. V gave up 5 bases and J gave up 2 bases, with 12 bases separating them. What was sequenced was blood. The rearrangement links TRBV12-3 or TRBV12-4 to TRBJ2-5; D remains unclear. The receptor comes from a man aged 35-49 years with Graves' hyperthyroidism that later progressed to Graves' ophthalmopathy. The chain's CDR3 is CASSLSVRQETQYF. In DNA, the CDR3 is TGTGCCAGCAGTCTAAGTGTTCGACAAGAGACCCAGTACTTC.